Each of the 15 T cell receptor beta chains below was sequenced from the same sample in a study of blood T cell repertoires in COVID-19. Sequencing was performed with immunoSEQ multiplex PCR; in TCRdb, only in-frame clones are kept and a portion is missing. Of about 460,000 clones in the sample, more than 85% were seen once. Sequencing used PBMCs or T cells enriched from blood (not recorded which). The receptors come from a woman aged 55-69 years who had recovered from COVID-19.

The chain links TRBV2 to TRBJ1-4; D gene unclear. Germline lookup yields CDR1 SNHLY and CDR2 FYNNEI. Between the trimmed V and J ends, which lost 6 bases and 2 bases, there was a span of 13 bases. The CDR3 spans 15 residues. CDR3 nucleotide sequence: TGTGCCAGCAGATGGAGGGAGACTACTAATGAAAAACTGTTTTTT. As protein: CASRWRETTNEKLFF.

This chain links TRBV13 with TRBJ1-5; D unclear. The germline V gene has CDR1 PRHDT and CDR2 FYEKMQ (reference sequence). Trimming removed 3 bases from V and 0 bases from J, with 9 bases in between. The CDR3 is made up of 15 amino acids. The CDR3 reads CASSFGVLSNQPQHF. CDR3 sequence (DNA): TGTGCCAGCAGCTTCGGGGTTCTTAGCAATCAGCCCCAGCATTTT.

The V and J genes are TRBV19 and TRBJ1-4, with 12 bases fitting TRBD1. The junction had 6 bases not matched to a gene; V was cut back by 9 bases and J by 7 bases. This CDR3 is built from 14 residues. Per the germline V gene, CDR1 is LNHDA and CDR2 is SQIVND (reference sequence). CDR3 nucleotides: TGTGCCAGCCGGGACAGGGGGCTTGTTGAAAAACTGTTTTTT. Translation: CASRDRGLVEKLFF.

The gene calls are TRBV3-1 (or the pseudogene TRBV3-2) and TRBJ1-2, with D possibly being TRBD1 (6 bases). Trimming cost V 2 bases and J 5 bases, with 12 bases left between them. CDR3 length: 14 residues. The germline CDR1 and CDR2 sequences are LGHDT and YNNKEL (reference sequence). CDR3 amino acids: CASSQTDRSYGYTF. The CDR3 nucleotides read TGTGCCAGCAGCCAAACCGACAGGTCGTATGGCTACACCTTC.

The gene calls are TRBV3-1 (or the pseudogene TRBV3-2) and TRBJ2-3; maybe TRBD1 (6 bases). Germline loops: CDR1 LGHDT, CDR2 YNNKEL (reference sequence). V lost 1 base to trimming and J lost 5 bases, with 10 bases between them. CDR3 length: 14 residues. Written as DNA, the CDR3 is TGTGCCAGCAGCCAAGTGGTAGGGGGAGATACGCAGTATTTT. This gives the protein CASSQVVGGDTQYF.

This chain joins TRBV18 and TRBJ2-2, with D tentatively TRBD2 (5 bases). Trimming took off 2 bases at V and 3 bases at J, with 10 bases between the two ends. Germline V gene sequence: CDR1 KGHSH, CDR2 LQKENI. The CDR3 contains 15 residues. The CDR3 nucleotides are TGTGCCAGCTCACCAACGGACTGGGACACCGGGGAGCTGTTTTTT. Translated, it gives CASSPTDWDTGELFF.

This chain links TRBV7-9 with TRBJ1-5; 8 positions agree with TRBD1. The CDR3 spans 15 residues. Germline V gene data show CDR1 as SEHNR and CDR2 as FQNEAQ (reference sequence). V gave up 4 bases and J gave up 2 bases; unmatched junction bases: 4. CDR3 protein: CASSSDREGNQPQHF. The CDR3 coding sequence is TGTGCCAGCAGCTCGGACAGGGAAGGCAATCAGCCCCAGCATTTT.

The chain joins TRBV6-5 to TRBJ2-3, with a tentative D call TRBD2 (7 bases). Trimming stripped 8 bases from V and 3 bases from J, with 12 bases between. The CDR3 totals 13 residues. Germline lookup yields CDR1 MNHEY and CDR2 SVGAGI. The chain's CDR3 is CASGRGGTDTQYF. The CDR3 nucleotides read TGTGCCAGCGGGAGGGGGGGAACAGATACGCAGTATTTT.

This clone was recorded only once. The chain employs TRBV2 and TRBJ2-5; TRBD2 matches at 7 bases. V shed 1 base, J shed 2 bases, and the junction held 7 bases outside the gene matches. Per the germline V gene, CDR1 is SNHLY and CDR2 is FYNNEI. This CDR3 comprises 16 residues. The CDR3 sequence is CASSEERSGAQETQYF. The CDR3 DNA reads TGTGCCAGCAGTGAAGAGCGGAGCGGGGCTCAAGAGACCCAGTACTTC.

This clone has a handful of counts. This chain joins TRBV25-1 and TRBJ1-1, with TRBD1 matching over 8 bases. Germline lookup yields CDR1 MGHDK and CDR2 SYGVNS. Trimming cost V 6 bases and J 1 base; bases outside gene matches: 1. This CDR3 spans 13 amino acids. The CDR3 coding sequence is TGTGCCAGCAGAGACAGGGGGAACACTGAAGCTTTCTTT. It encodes CASRDRGNTEAFF.

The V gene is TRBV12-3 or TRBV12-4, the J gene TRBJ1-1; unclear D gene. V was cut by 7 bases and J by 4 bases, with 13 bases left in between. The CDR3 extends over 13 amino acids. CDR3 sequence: CASNPTAGTEAFF. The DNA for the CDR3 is TGTGCCAGCAATCCCACCGCGGGCACTGAAGCTTTCTTT.

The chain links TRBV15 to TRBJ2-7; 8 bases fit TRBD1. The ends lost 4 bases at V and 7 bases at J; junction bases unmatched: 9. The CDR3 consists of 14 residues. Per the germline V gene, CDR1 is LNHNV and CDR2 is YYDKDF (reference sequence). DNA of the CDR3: TGTGCCACCAGCACAAGACAGGGGCCGGGGGAGCAGTACGTC. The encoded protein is CATSTRQGPGEQYV.

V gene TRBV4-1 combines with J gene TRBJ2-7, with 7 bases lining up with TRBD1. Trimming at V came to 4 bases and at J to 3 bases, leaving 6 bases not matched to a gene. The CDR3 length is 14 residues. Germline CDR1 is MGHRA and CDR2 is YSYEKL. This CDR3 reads CASSPWTGNYEQYF. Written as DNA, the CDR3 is TGCGCCAGCAGCCCGTGGACAGGAAACTACGAGCAGTACTTC.

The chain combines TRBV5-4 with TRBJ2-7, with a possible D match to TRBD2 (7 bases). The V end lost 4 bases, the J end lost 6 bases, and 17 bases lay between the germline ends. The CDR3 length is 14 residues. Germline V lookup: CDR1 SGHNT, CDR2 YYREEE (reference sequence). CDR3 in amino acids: CASSPGAGAGEQYV. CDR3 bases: TGTGCCAGCAGCCCAGGGGCGGGGGCGGGCGAGCAGTACGTC.

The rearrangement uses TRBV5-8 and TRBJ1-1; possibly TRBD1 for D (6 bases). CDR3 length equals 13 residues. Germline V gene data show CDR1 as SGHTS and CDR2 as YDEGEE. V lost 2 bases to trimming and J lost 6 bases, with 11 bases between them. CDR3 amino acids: CASSFLQGPEAFF. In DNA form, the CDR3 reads TGTGCCAGCAGCTTCCTACAGGGCCCTGAAGCTTTCTTT.